These 4 T cell receptor beta chains came from one sample sequenced in a study of Ad26.COV2.S vaccination and SARS-CoV-2 variants. Treatment in this sample: roughly 20 received Ad26.COV2.S at low or high dose, single or two shots; roughly 5 received placebo; per-sample allocation not given. Day 63 after the first vaccine or placebo injection was the time point for sampling. TCRdb's table, derived via immunoSEQ multiplex PCR, lists solely in-frame clones and lacks some. Of fewer than 400,000 clones detected, 89% appear once; the ten largest clones hold around 1.8%. Specimen: peripheral blood, collected in a trial of Ad26.COV2.S vaccine versus placebo. The receptors were sampled from a person aged 18-60 years who received the Ad26.COV2.S COVID-19 vaccine or a placebo.

The rearrangement uses TRBV28 and TRBJ2-3, with a tentative D call TRBD1 (5 bases). This CDR3 region has 13 residues. The V gene lost 4 bases and the J gene lost 6 bases, with 11 bases spanning the gap. Germline CDR1 reads MDHEN; CDR2 reads SYDVKM. The DNA of the CDR3 is TGTGCCAGCAGTTCTTACAGGTTGGATACGCAGTATTTT. This gives the protein CASSSYRLDTQYF.

The gene calls are TRBV28 and TRBJ2-7; no reliable D call. The germline CDR1 and CDR2 sequences are MDHEN and SYDVKM. This CDR3 contains 14 residues. V was trimmed by 1 base and J by 2 bases, leaving 9 bases between them. The CDR3 sequence is CASSLSVRTYEQYF. The CDR3 bases are TGTGCCAGCAGTTTATCGGTCAGAACCTACGAGCAGTACTTC.

This clone was recorded once. The chain combines TRBV6-4 with TRBJ2-3; TRBD2 is a possible D gene (6 bases). This CDR3 is 14 amino acids long. The ends were cut back, 8 bases at V and 4 bases at J, with 16 bases in the middle. Germline assignment: CDR1 MRHNA and CDR2 SNTAGT. CDR3 protein: CASSQSGQSDTQYF. CDR3 bases: TGTGCCAGCTCACAGAGCGGGCAATCAGATACGCAGTATTTT.

V is TRBV5-4 and J is TRBJ2-7; maybe TRBD2 (6 bases). CDR3 length: 13 amino acids. Trimming pared 4 bases from V and 5 bases from J, leaving 13 bases between. Per germline, CDR1 SGHNT and CDR2 YYREEE (reference sequence). In DNA, the CDR3 is TGTGCCAGCAGCCGCCGAGCTAGCGACGAGCAGTACTTC. Translation: CASSRRASDEQYF.